These 24 T cell receptor beta chains share one sample of origin, sequenced in a study of Ad26.COV2.S vaccination and SARS-CoV-2 variants. Clones were read by immunoSEQ multiplex PCR, and TCRdb kept only the in-frame ones, dropping some. The sample includes 400,000 to 500,000 clones, approximately 87% of them seen just once. Treatment here: 19 received Ad26.COV2.S at low or high dose, single or two shots; about 5 received placebo; per-sample allocation not given. On day 63 after the first injection, vaccine and placebo recipients gave samples. The sample consisted of peripheral blood, taken in a trial of Ad26.COV2.S vaccine versus placebo. These receptors all stem from a person aged 18-60 years who received the Ad26.COV2.S COVID-19 vaccine or a placebo.

This rearrangement joins TRBV12-3 or TRBV12-4 to TRBJ1-1, with a tentative D call TRBD1 (6 bases). The CDR3 runs to 13 residues. Between the trimmed V and J ends, which lost 4 bases and 11 bases, there was a span of 17 bases. In DNA, the CDR3 is TGTGCCAGCAGTTCCTTGGGGACATCGCATGCTTTCTTT. Translation: CASSSLGTSHAFF.

This sequence joins TRBV10-3 and TRBJ2-2; 16 nucleotides line up with TRBD2. The length of the CDR3 is 18 residues. The junction had 6 bases not matched to a gene; V was cut back by 6 bases and J by 2 bases. In germline, CDR1 is ENHRY, CDR2 SYGVKD. CDR3 in amino acids: CAIRPGLAGGHNTGELFF. The CDR3 DNA sequence: TGTGCCATCAGGCCGGGACTAGCGGGGGGGCACAACACCGGGGAGCTGTTTTTT.

The chain carries TRBV19 and TRBJ2-1; 12 positions agree with TRBD2. Germline-derived CDR1 and CDR2 are LNHDA and SQIVND (reference sequence). CDR3 length: 16 amino acids. With 6 bases clipped from V and 10 bases from J, the junction kept 13 bases outside the gene matches. This chain's CDR3 is CASRLTSGGRVKEQFF. The CDR3 bases are TGTGCCAGTAGACTTACTAGCGGGGGGCGAGTAAAGGAGCAGTTCTTC.

In DNA, the CDR3 is TGTGCCAGCAGCTTGGGAGGAGCCCTGGGGGGTGAGCAGTTCTTC. It codes for CASSLGGALGGEQFF. This chain links TRBV5-6 with TRBJ2-1, with D possibly matching TRBD2 (6 bases). The germline V and J ends were trimmed by 0 bases and 9 bases, with 16 bases remaining between them. This CDR3 is built from 15 residues. Germline CDR1 SGHDT, CDR2 YYEEEE. The full variable domain, its missing parts supplied by reference TRBV5-6 and TRBJ2-1, is DAGVTQSPTHLIKTRGQQVTLRCSPKSGHDTVSWYQQALGQGPQFIFQYYEEEERQRGNFPDRFSGHQFPNYSSELNVNALLLGDSALYLCASSLGGALGGEQFFGPGTRLTVL.

The V gene is TRBV29-1, the J gene TRBJ1-1; perhaps TRBD1 as D (6 bases). Germline-derived CDR1 and CDR2 are SQVTM and ANQGSEA. V lost 3 bases, J lost 5 bases, and 22 bases lay in between. CDR3 length: 16 amino acids. The CDR3 sequence is CSVDGQGTLRRTEAFF. CDR3 nucleotides: TGCAGCGTTGATGGTCAGGGGACCCTCCGAAGGACTGAAGCTTTCTTT.

This clone occurred once. The V and J genes are TRBV6-1 and TRBJ2-7; 11 nucleotides agree with TRBD1. V trimming: 6 bases; J trimming: 4 bases; junction bases outside the gene matches: 5. This CDR3 comprises 14 residues. Germline V gene lookup returns CDR1 MNHNS and CDR2 SASEGT. The CDR3 DNA sequence: TGTGCCAGCAGAGCGGGACAGGGGGAATACGAGCAGTACTTC. Encoded protein: CASRAGQGEYEQYF.

J is TRBJ1-2 and V is TRBV14; D is uncertain. Germline V gene data show CDR1 as SGHDN and CDR2 as FVKESK. The CDR3 has 15 residues. Trimming stripped 4 bases from V and 8 bases from J, with 20 bases between. Here the CDR3 DNA reads TGTGCCAGCAGCCCCATCAGCCACATAACTATGGGCTACACCTTC. The encoded protein is CASSPISHITMGYTF.

The J gene is TRBJ2-5, the V gene TRBV13, with 12 bases matching TRBD2. J lost 4 bases, V lost 3 bases, and 9 bases had no gene match. This CDR3 has 17 amino acids. In germline, CDR1 is PRHDT, CDR2 FYEKMQ (reference sequence). The CDR3 region has the DNA TGTGCCAGCAGCTTTCCTAGCGGGGGGGCCGAGGGAGAGACCCAGTACTTC. This encodes CASSFPSGGAEGETQYF.

The rearrangement joins TRBV29-1 to TRBJ2-3; D may match TRBD1 or TRBD2 (5 bases each). The V and J ends lost 6 bases and 0 bases respectively, with 16 bases between them. Germline values: CDR1 SQVTM, CDR2 ANQGSEA. The CDR3 loop spans 15 amino acids. The CDR3 sequence is CSVLGTFTSTDTQYF. For the CDR3, the DNA is TGCAGCGTGCTGGGGACGTTTACTAGCACAGATACGCAGTATTTT.

V usage is TRBV7-2 and J usage is TRBJ2-2, with 9 bases that match TRBD2. The CDR3 runs 17 residues. Germline values: CDR1 SGHTA, CDR2 FQGNSA. V shed 2 bases, J shed 2 bases, and the junction held 6 bases outside the gene matches. The CDR3 DNA sequence: TGTGCCAGCAGCTTACCGGCTAGCGGGGCTAACACCGGGGAGCTGTTTTTT. It specifies CASSLPASGANTGELFF.

This rearrangement joins TRBV7-9 to TRBJ2-1; D perhaps matches TRBD2 (6 bases). V lost 7 bases, J lost 2 bases, and 15 bases lay in between. Per the germline V gene, CDR1 is SEHNR and CDR2 is FQNEAQ (reference sequence). The CDR3 has 15 residues. The DNA of the CDR3 is TGTGCCAGCACCGAGCCCGGGGGACCCTACAATGAGCAGTTCTTC. It specifies CASTEPGGPYNEQFF.

The chain employs TRBV3-1 (or the pseudogene TRBV3-2) and TRBJ1-2; D is undetermined. Germline V gene lookup returns CDR1 LGHDT and CDR2 YNNKEL (reference sequence). V gave up 0 bases and J gave up 4 bases, with 12 bases separating them. The CDR3 contains 15 residues. DNA of the CDR3: TGTGCCAGCAGCCAAGATCCCGCTAGAACCTATGGCTACACCTTC. Protein: CASSQDPARTYGYTF.

The chain links TRBV6-2 or TRBV6-3 to TRBJ1-1; D is possibly TRBD1 (5 bases). This CDR3 spans 16 amino acids. V was clipped by 6 bases and J by 1 base, with 18 bases between them. The germline V gene has CDR1 MNHEY and CDR2 SVGEGT. CDR3 coding DNA: TGTGCCAGCAGCCCCATGTGGGGGAAGCGGAACACTGAAGCTTTCTTT. Its protein is CASSPMWGKRNTEAFF.

The chain is built from TRBV2 and TRBJ1-1, with a weak D call TRBD1 (5 bases). Trimming took 1 base from V and 3 from J, leaving 15 bases between them. The CDR3 is made up of 16 amino acids. The germline V gene encodes CDR1 SNHLY and CDR2 FYNNEI. CDR3 amino acids: CASSEGQGPGYTEAFF. CDR3 coding DNA: TGTGCCAGCAGTGAAGGGCAGGGTCCGGGGTACACTGAAGCTTTCTTT.

The chain recombines TRBV5-5 with TRBJ1-4; TRBD1 might be the D (6 bases). There are 15 residues in the CDR3. Germline V gives CDR1 SGHKS, CDR2 YYEKEE (reference sequence). The V end was cut by 4 bases, the J end by 4 bases, with 14 bases between. CDR3 DNA: TGTGCCAGCAGCCAAATGACAGGACGTAATGAAAAACTGTTTTTT. Encoded protein: CASSQMTGRNEKLFF. Filled out from reference TRBV5-5 and TRBJ1-4, the complete variable domain reads DAGVTQSPTHLIKTRGQQVTLRCSPISGHKSVSWYQQVLGQGPQFIFQYYEKEERGRGNFPDRFSARQFPNYSSELNVNALLLGDSALYLCASSQMTGRNEKLFFGSGTQLSVL.

A remark on this clone: The same CDR3 also results from other DNA sequences found in this sample. The chain employs TRBV5-5 and TRBJ2-3, with D uncertain. This CDR3 has 12 residues. Germline CDR1 is SGHKS and CDR2 is YYEKEE (reference sequence). The germline V and J ends were trimmed by 3 bases and 0 bases, with 2 bases remaining between them. CDR3 sequence: CASSWSTDTQYF. The CDR3 nucleotides read TGTGCCAGCAGCTGGAGCACAGATACGCAGTATTTT.

The V gene is TRBV28, the J gene TRBJ1-6; 7 bases line up with TRBD1. The V segment lost 5 bases and the J segment 9 bases; nucleotides outside the gene matches: 10. The germline CDR1 and CDR2 sequences are MDHEN and SYDVKM. This CDR3 has 15 residues. The CDR3 spells CASSLPRGGISPLHF. The CDR3 DNA follows: TGTGCCAGCAGTCTCCCAAGAGGGGGCATTTCACCCCTCCACTTT.

This clone was detected only a few times. Other DNA sequences in the sample encode the same CDR3. J is TRBJ2-7 and V is TRBV7-8; no clear D gene. Looked up from germline, CDR1 is SGHVS and CDR2 is FQNEAQ. Deletions cut 0 bases from V and 2 bases from J, with 2 bases between. CDR3 length: 12 residues. The CDR3 loop reads CASSLAPYEQYF. The DNA of the CDR3 is TGTGCCAGCAGCTTAGCGCCCTACGAGCAGTACTTC.

The chain carries TRBV10-3 and TRBJ1-1; D is unresolved. Trimming stripped 0 bases from V and 1 base from J, with 9 bases between. Germline V gene lookup returns CDR1 ENHRY and CDR2 SYGVKD. The CDR3 has 15 amino acids. Written as DNA, the CDR3 is TGTGCCATCAGTGAGTCGGTAGGGCCGAACACTGAAGCTTTCTTT. Protein: CAISESVGPNTEAFF.

The rearrangement links TRBV2 to TRBJ2-6, with TRBD1 matching 7 bases. The V segment lost 5 bases and the J segment 0 bases; nucleotides outside the gene matches: 4. This CDR3 has 16 residues. Germline V gene lookup returns CDR1 SNHLY and CDR2 FYNNEI. The CDR3 DNA follows: TGTGCCAGCAGTTGGGACAGACACTCTGGGGCCAACGTCCTGACTTTC. It translates to CASSWDRHSGANVLTF.

V is TRBV24-1 and J is TRBJ2-2, with TRBD1 as a possible D gene (5 bases). Germline values: CDR1 KGHDR, CDR2 SFDVKD. This CDR3 has 17 residues. Trimming removed 2 bases from V and 0 bases from J, with 12 bases in between. For the CDR3, the DNA is TGTGCCACCAGTGATTCCTCAGGGCCCGCGAACACCGGGGAGCTGTTTTTT. The encoded protein is CATSDSSGPANTGELFF.

The gene calls are TRBV28 and TRBJ1-1, with 7 bases that match TRBD1. Unmatched junction bases numbered 12, after V lost 6 bases and J lost 5 bases. CDR3 length: 15 amino acids. From germline, CDR1 is MDHEN and CDR2 SYDVKM. Written as DNA, the CDR3 is TGTGCCAGCAGAATTTCGGGAAGGGGGCTTACTGAAGCTTTCTTT. Translation: CASRISGRGLTEAFF.

This clone was seen only once. The V gene is TRBV28, the J gene TRBJ2-1; D is undetermined. V was clipped by 6 bases and J by 6 bases, with 12 bases between them. This CDR3 comprises 13 residues. The V gene's germline CDR1 is MDHEN and CDR2 SYDVKM. The CDR3 coding sequence is TGTGCCAGCAGCCTCATAGCAACCAATGAGCAGTTCTTC. Protein: CASSLIATNEQFF.

The chain joins TRBV30 to TRBJ1-6; maybe TRBD1 (6 bases). Germline values: CDR1 GTSNPN, CDR2 SVGIG (reference sequence). V lost 2 bases and J lost 14, with 10 bases in between. This CDR3 is 11 amino acids long. The CDR3, as DNA: TGTGCCTGGAGTCCAGGGGTTTCCCTCCACTTT. Translating gives CAWSPGVSLHF. The variable domain in full, completed from reference TRBV30 and TRBJ1-6, reads SQTIHQWPATLVQPVGSPLSLECTVEGTSNPNLYWYRQAAGRGLQLLFYSVGIGQISSEVPQNLSASRPQDRQFILSSKKLLLSDSGFYLCAWSPGVSLHFGNGTRLTVT.